This T cell receptor (beta chain) was observed in a study of yellow fever vaccine responses in identical twins. Study outcomes and limitations: Each twin's T cell response to the vaccine was reported to look partly convergent and partly personalized.

TCRdb fed the RT-PCR reads into MiXCR, producing one record per CDR3 protein. The sample shows approximately 900 distinct CDR3 sequences, approximately 81% of them seen only once. The germline V gene has CDR1 LNHNV and CDR2 YYDKDF (reference sequence). The CDR3 runs 15 residues. The ends lost 3 bases at V and 6 bases at J; junction bases unmatched: 8. In the case of this clonotype: The antigen is undetermined.

V is TRBV15 and J is TRBJ2-3; 8 nucleotides match TRBD2. Sequences were derived from T cells from blood (PBMCs), unsorted or a sorted subset (not recorded which), sampled before or after yellow fever vaccination (not recorded which). This TCR came from a woman between 18 and 29 years old who received the yellow fever vaccine. CDR3 amino acids: CATSSLSGTSDTQYF. CDR3 nucleotides: TGTGCCACCAGCAGCCTTAGCGGGACTAGTGATACGCAGTATTTT. Looking up the rest from reference TRBV15 and TRBJ2-3 gives the full variable domain: DAMVIQNPRYQVTQFGKPVTLSCSQTLNHNVMYWYQQKSSQAPKLLFHYYDKDFNNEADTPDNFQSRRPNTSFCFLDIRSPGLGDTAMYLCATSSLSGTSDTQYFGPGTRLTVL.